Sequencing of this TCR beta chain was carried out in a study of T cell repertoires in aging, cancer and after chemotherapy. Study results and limitations: Compared with age-matched healthy donors, untreated hematological or solid cancer patients showed higher blood TCR clonality. In healthy donors, age-related TCR diversity loss mainly reflected lost richness. Lymphoid organ infiltration in hematological cancer patients may impair thymic emigration or peripheral T cell expansion.

Note on this clonotype: Its antigen is currently unknown.

Multiplex touch-down PCR with TRB-A/B primers amplified rearranged V-D-J TRB sequences. TCRdb ran MiXCR on the multiplex PCR reads and lists one entry per CDR3 protein. This table has about 6,400 distinct CDR3 sequences, less than 25% appearing once. The CDR3 is 14 residues long. V lost 3 bases and J lost 5, with 10 bases in between. Germline-derived CDR1 and CDR2 are SGHTA and FQGNSA. Peripheral blood genomic DNA, not sorted cells or RNA, was the template. Sequences were obtained from blood. The rearrangement links TRBV7-2 to TRBJ2-2; D perhaps matches TRBD1 (5 bases). The TCR was taken from a human donor with a blood cancer. CDR3 loop: CASSFQGTTGELFF. The CDR3 DNA reads as TGTGCCAGCAGCTTCCAGGGAACGACCGGGGAGCTGTTTTTT.